The 6 T cell receptor beta chains reported below all come from one sample, sequenced in a study of T cell responses to AZD1222 COVID-19 vaccine. Using immunoSEQ multiplex PCR, the repertoire was profiled, and TCRdb retains in-frame clones only, with some absent. The data hold over 85,000 clones, with around 90% observed a single time. The input for sequencing was peripheral blood, taken 28 days after the second AZD1222 dose. The receptor set was obtained from an adult who received the AZD1222 COVID-19 vaccine.

V and J are TRBV7-2 and TRBJ1-5, with unresolved D. Germline loops: CDR1 SGHTA, CDR2 FQGNSA. V shed 5 bases and J shed 5 bases, with 16 bases lying between them. CDR3 length: 15 amino acids. CDR3 region: CASSPKVGLDQPQHF. The CDR3 DNA sequence: TGTGCCAGCAGCCCCAAGGTAGGGCTCGATCAGCCCCAGCATTTT.

The rearrangement joins TRBV5-1 to TRBJ1-4; 7 bases agree with TRBD1. Trimming removed 5 bases from V and 0 bases from J; junction bases left unmatched: 10. Per the germline V gene, CDR1 is SGHRS and CDR2 is YFSETQ. The CDR3 is made up of 17 amino acids. CDR3 bases: TGCGCCAGCAGGGAGGGGACAGCAGGGCCAACTAATGAAAAACTGTTTTTT. Protein product: CASREGTAGPTNEKLFF.

The rearrangement uses TRBV7-2 and TRBJ2-7, with 9 bases identical to TRBD2. The CDR3 is 18 residues long. J was trimmed by 5 bases and V by 2 bases; bases with no gene match: 16. In germline, CDR1 is SGHTA, CDR2 FQGNSA. The CDR3 DNA is TGTGCCAGCAGCTTAAAATCCCGTGGGTCTAGCGGGGCCGACGAGCAGTACTTC. Translation gives CASSLKSRGSSGADEQYF.

This chain uses TRBV27 with TRBJ1-6; D might be TRBD1 (5 bases). V was clipped by 8 bases and J by 9 bases, with 14 bases between them. From germline, CDR1 is MNHEY and CDR2 SMNVEV (reference sequence). There are 13 residues in the CDR3. DNA of the CDR3: TGTGCCAGCGGCCCGGTGGGGGGTTCACCCCTCCACTTT. It encodes CASGPVGGSPLHF.

The rearrangement joins TRBV27 to TRBJ2-7; a possible D gene is TRBD1 (7 bases). CDR1 MNHEY and CDR2 SMNVEV come from the germline V gene (reference sequence). This CDR3 region has 14 residues. Trimming pared 5 bases from V and 3 bases from J, leaving 14 bases between. The CDR3 protein is CASSAGQSYYEQYF. In nucleotides, the CDR3 is TGTGCCAGCAGTGCGGGACAGTCATACTACGAGCAGTACTTC.

The chain combines TRBV2 with TRBJ1-3; D is unclear. This CDR3 comprises 14 residues. Germline loops: CDR1 SNHLY, CDR2 FYNNEI. Trimming pared 6 bases from V and 0 bases from J, leaving 9 bases between. CDR3 nucleotides: TGTGCCAGCAGCCAAGCAGCCTCTGGAAACACCATATATTTT. Translating it yields CASSQAASGNTIYF.